The 21 T cell receptor beta chains reported below all come from one sample, sequenced in a study of blood T cell repertoires in COVID-19. Sequenced by immunoSEQ multiplex PCR; TCRdb stores in-frame clones only, minus some. Of about 210,000 clones in the sample, around four fifths were seen once. Sequencing used peripheral blood. Receptors were obtained from a woman between 45 and 60 years old with active or convalescent COVID-19.

The J gene is TRBJ1-2, the V gene TRBV5-1; D possibly corresponds to TRBD1 (6 bases). This CDR3 spans 15 amino acids. V lost 3 bases to trimming and J lost 0 bases, with 12 bases between them. CDR1 SGHRS and CDR2 YFSETQ come from the germline V gene. The CDR3 sequence: CASSYGQPTNYGYTF. CDR3 nucleotides: TGCGCCAGCAGCTACGGACAGCCAACTAACTATGGCTACACCTTC. Supplemented by reference TRBV5-1 and TRBJ1-2, the full variable domain reads KAGVTQTPRYLIKTRGQQVTLSCSPISGHRSVSWYQQTPGQGLQFLFEYFSETQRNKGNFPGRFSGRQFSNSRSEMNVSTLELGDSALYLCASSYGQPTNYGYTFGSGTRLTVV.

In this sample, this clone turned up once. V usage is TRBV5-4 and J usage is TRBJ1-1; D is uncertain. V lost 4 bases to trimming and J lost 8 bases, with 15 bases between them. CDR3 length equals 13 residues. The germline V gene encodes CDR1 SGHNT and CDR2 YYREEE (reference sequence). CDR3 coding DNA: TGTGCCAGCAGCCCTAATTTTGGTTGGGAAGCTTTCTTT. It yields the protein CASSPNFGWEAFF.

J is TRBJ2-5 and V is TRBV29-1, with a possible D match to TRBD1 (6 bases). CDR1 is SQVTM, CDR2 ANQGSEA, per germline. Deletions cut 4 bases from V and 5 bases from J, with 17 bases between. This CDR3 has 14 amino acids. The CDR3 spells CSVVQGRGGETQYF. The CDR3 DNA reads as TGCAGCGTTGTGCAGGGGCGAGGTGGGGAGACCCAGTACTTC.

J is TRBJ2-3 and V is TRBV28, with D perhaps matching TRBD1 (6 bases). Trimming took off 6 bases at V and 2 bases at J, with 9 bases between the two ends. Germline V lookup: CDR1 MDHEN, CDR2 SYDVKM. This CDR3 region has 13 residues. The CDR3 protein is CASRGDNTDTQYF. The CDR3, as DNA: TGTGCCAGCAGGGGGGACAACACAGATACGCAGTATTTT.

The chain is built from TRBV24-1 and TRBJ1-2; 8 positions match TRBD1. This CDR3 has 15 residues. CDR1 KGHDR and CDR2 SFDVKD come from the germline V gene. The trim removed 3 bases at V and 7 bases at J, leaving 9 bases unmatched. The CDR3 sequence: CATSDDRGQGSGYTF. CDR3 DNA sequence: TGTGCCACCAGTGATGACAGGGGCCAAGGGAGTGGCTACACCTTC.

A single count supports this clone. The V call is TRBV20-1, the J call TRBJ1-5; D remains ambiguous. The germline CDR1 and CDR2 sequences are DFQATT and SNEGSKA (reference sequence). V lost 3 bases and J 3 bases, leaving 9 bases between the germline ends. The CDR3 has 13 residues. The CDR3 reads CSASGQNNQPQHF. CDR3 nucleotides: TGCAGTGCTAGTGGGCAAAACAATCAGCCCCAGCATTTT.

The gene calls are TRBV9 and TRBJ2-3; 8 bases are shared with TRBD2. Germline V lookup: CDR1 SGDLS, CDR2 YYNGEE. This CDR3 spans 13 amino acids. V shed 4 bases, J shed 6 bases, and the junction held 4 bases outside the gene matches. CDR3 coding DNA: TGTGCCAGCAGCCTGTCTAGCGGGGATACGCAGTATTTT. It is translated as CASSLSSGDTQYF. Variable domain in full (rest from reference TRBV9 and TRBJ2-3): DSGVTQTPKHLITATGQRVTLRCSPRSGDLSVYWYQQSLDQGLQFLIQYYNGEERAKGNILERFSAQQFPDLHSELNLSSLELGDSALYFCASSLSSGDTQYFGPGTRLTVL.

This clone has a count of ten or more. The chain has TRBV4-2 and TRBJ1-6, with D unclear. Germline V CDR1 and CDR2: LGHNA, YNFKEQ. CDR3 length equals 12 residues. V gave up 0 bases and J gave up 10 bases, with 4 bases separating them. The DNA of the CDR3 is TGTGCCAGCAGCCAAGATAGCTCACCCCTCCACTTT. It codes for CASSQDSSPLHF.

The chain couples TRBV9 to TRBJ1-1; D might be TRBD1 (5 bases). Deletions cut 1 base from V and 6 bases from J, with 10 bases between. Germline CDR1 reads SGDLS; CDR2 reads YYNGEE. The CDR3 runs to 13 residues. CDR3 coding DNA: TGTGCCAGCAGCGTATTAGGCAGGGCTGAAGCTTTCTTT. It encodes CASSVLGRAEAFF.

V gene TRBV5-1 combines with J gene TRBJ2-2, with TRBD2 matching 9 bases. This CDR3 is 15 amino acids long. From germline, CDR1 is SGHRS and CDR2 YFSETQ. V was pared by 4 bases and J by 5 bases, with 6 bases of the junction left unmatched. The CDR3 is CASSVAGGLTGELFF. DNA of the CDR3: TGCGCCAGCAGCGTGGCGGGAGGGCTTACCGGGGAGCTGTTTTTT.

V is TRBV2 and J is TRBJ2-2; D call uncertain. CDR3 size: 13 residues. Germline-derived CDR1 and CDR2 are SNHLY and FYNNEI. Trimming took off 6 bases at V and 6 bases at J, with 11 bases between the two ends. In DNA, the CDR3 is TGTGCCAGCAGGAAGATAAGCCCCGGGGAGCTGTTTTTT. Its translation is CASRKISPGELFF.

The chain has TRBV5-1 and TRBJ1-1; D is ambiguous. The CDR3 has 14 residues. Germline-derived CDR1 and CDR2 are SGHRS and YFSETQ. Trimming took off 0 bases at V and 3 bases at J, with 9 bases between the two ends. CDR3 region: CASSLGGSDTEAFF. CDR3 coding DNA: TGCGCCAGCAGCTTGGGAGGGTCGGACACTGAAGCTTTCTTT.

This clone was detected only a few times. The genes are TRBV11-3 and TRBJ2-1; D might be TRBD2 (5 bases). The CDR3 has 14 amino acids. Germline CDR1 and CDR2: SGHNT and YENEEA. Trimming removed 0 bases at V and 9 bases at J, with 12 bases between. CDR3 loop: CASSLDHRGGEQFF. CDR3 nucleotide sequence: TGTGCCAGCAGCTTAGATCATAGAGGAGGTGAGCAGTTCTTC. Combining the CDR3 with reference TRBV11-3 and TRBJ2-1 gives the whole variable domain EAGVVQSPRYKIIEKKQPVAFWCNPISGHNTLYWYLQNLGQGPELLIRYENEEAVDDSQLPKDRFSAERLKGVDSTLKIQPAELGDSAVYLCASSLDHRGGEQFFGPGTRLTVL.

This chain uses TRBV27 with TRBJ1-5, with TRBD1 identical over 9 bases. The CDR3 runs to 13 residues. V was pared by 11 bases and J by 4 bases, with 6 bases of the junction left unmatched. Germline loops: CDR1 MNHEY, CDR2 SMNVEV (reference sequence). The CDR3 sequence is CASWGTGNQPQHF. The CDR3 nucleotides read TGTGCCTCCTGGGGGACAGGGAATCAGCCCCAGCATTTT.

This chain links TRBV20-1 with TRBJ2-3, with D possibly TRBD2 on 5 matching bases. Germline V gene lookup returns CDR1 DFQATT and CDR2 SNEGSKA (reference sequence). V was clipped by 3 bases and J by 5 bases, with 12 bases between them. The CDR3 loop spans 13 amino acids. The CDR3 nucleotides are TGCAGTGCTAGTGGCGGGCATGGAGATACGCAGTATTTT. It encodes CSASGGHGDTQYF.

The chain recombines TRBV7-9 with TRBJ1-1, with unresolved D. Germline V gives CDR1 SEHNR, CDR2 FQNEAQ (reference sequence). Between the trimmed V and J ends, which lost 2 bases and 0 bases, there was a span of 16 bases. This CDR3 contains 17 residues. The CDR3 region is CASSLPQTSAMNTEAFF. The CDR3 DNA reads as TGTGCCAGCAGCTTACCCCAGACAAGTGCAATGAACACTGAAGCTTTCTTT.

The J gene is TRBJ1-3, the V gene TRBV5-6; tentative D call: TRBD1 (5 bases). V was cut by 1 base and J by 0 bases, with 11 bases left in between. This CDR3 comprises 16 residues. From germline, CDR1 is SGHDT and CDR2 YYEEEE. The CDR3 sequence: CASSLWGRFSGNTIYF. The CDR3, as DNA: TGTGCCAGCAGCTTGTGGGGCAGGTTCTCTGGAAACACCATATATTTT. The entire variable domain, with the rest obtained from reference TRBV5-6 and TRBJ1-3, is as follows: DAGVTQSPTHLIKTRGQQVTLRCSPKSGHDTVSWYQQALGQGPQFIFQYYEEEERQRGNFPDRFSGHQFPNYSSELNVNALLLGDSALYLCASSLWGRFSGNTIYFGEGSWLTVV.

The V gene is TRBV3-1 (or the pseudogene TRBV3-2), the J gene TRBJ2-3, with 9 nucleotides matching TRBD1. The J segment lost 5 bases and the V segment lost 4 bases, leaving 10 bases of the junction unmatched. CDR3 size: 16 residues. The germline CDR1 and CDR2 sequences are LGHDT and YNNKEL (reference sequence). The CDR3 DNA reads TGTGCCAGCAGCCTAGGACAGGGGTGGTTTCAAGATACGCAGTATTTT. Translated: CASSLGQGWFQDTQYF.

V is TRBV3-1 (or the pseudogene TRBV3-2) and J is TRBJ1-4; a weak D match, TRBD1 (5 bases). The CDR3 loop spans 15 amino acids. V gave up 4 bases and J gave up 0 bases, with 9 bases separating them. CDR1 is LGHDT and CDR2 is YNNKEL in the germline V gene (reference sequence). The CDR3 DNA reads TGTGCCAGCAGCCCGGACACAACAACTAATGAAAAACTGTTTTTT. This encodes CASSPDTTTNEKLFF.

The CDR3 reads CASSRTGGRDKQFF. Written as DNA, the CDR3 is TGCGCCAGCAGCCGGACAGGCGGAAGGGATAAGCAGTTCTTC. The chain links TRBV4-1 to TRBJ2-1; 7 bases are a match to TRBD1. The CDR3 is 14 residues long. V gave up 4 bases and J gave up 11 bases; unmatched junction bases: 11. From germline, CDR1 is MGHRA and CDR2 YSYEKL.

V usage is TRBV10-2 and J usage is TRBJ2-1; TRBD2 matches at 12 bases. V trimming: 2 bases; J trimming: 10 bases; junction bases outside the gene matches: 9. The length of the CDR3 is 16 residues. CDR1 and CDR2 (germline): WSHSY, SAAADI. The CDR3 reads CASSEHSSGGASEQFF. In nucleotides, the CDR3 is TGCGCCAGCAGTGAGCACTCTAGCGGGGGGGCGAGCGAGCAGTTCTTC.